Below are 9 T cell receptor beta chains sequenced from a single sample in a study of Ad26.COV2.S vaccination and SARS-CoV-2 variants. Noted treatment: 15 to 20 received Ad26.COV2.S at low or high dose, single or two shots; roughly 5 received placebo; per-sample allocation not given. Samples were taken on day 63 after the first vaccine or placebo injection. The data were produced by immunoSEQ multiplex PCR, yet TCRdb's version contains in-frame clones alone and is incomplete. Of under 600,000 clones in the sample, approximately 90% are singletons; the top ten hold approximately 1.7%. The sample in question was peripheral blood, obtained in a trial of Ad26.COV2.S vaccine versus placebo. The receptors shown here come from a person aged 18-65 years who received the Ad26.COV2.S COVID-19 vaccine or a placebo.

V is TRBV3-1 (or the pseudogene TRBV3-2) and J is TRBJ2-3; the D gene is possibly TRBD2 (5 bases). The V and J ends lost 5 bases and 0 bases respectively, with 12 bases between them. Per germline, CDR1 LGHDT and CDR2 YNNKEL (reference sequence). This CDR3 contains 15 residues. DNA for the CDR3: TGTGCCAGCAGCTTGTTAAGCGGTAGCACAGATACGCAGTATTTT. Its translation is CASSLLSGSTDTQYF.

This clone was seen a handful of times. The chain has TRBV28 and TRBJ2-7; 7 bases align to TRBD1. CDR3 length: 14 amino acids. Germline loops: CDR1 MDHEN, CDR2 SYDVKM. Unmatched junction bases numbered 9, after V lost 5 bases and J lost 5 bases. The CDR3 loop reads CASSPGQEPNEQYF. The CDR3 nucleotides read TGTGCCAGCAGTCCTGGACAGGAACCAAACGAGCAGTACTTC.

J is TRBJ2-7 and V is TRBV2; TRBD2 aligns across 10 bases. CDR1 is SNHLY and CDR2 is FYNNEI in the germline V gene. The CDR3 is 18 amino acids. Losses at the gene ends were 3 bases for V and 5 bases for J; bases not matched to a gene: 16. CDR3 DNA sequence: TGTGCCAGCAGTGACCCCGGGACTAGCGTTCGAGGTTCTCACGAGCAGTACTTC. It encodes CASSDPGTSVRGSHEQYF. Drawing the rest from reference TRBV2 and TRBJ2-7, the complete variable domain is EPEVTQTPSHQVTQMGQEVILRCVPISNHLYFYWYRQILGQKVEFLVSFYNNEISEKSEIFDDQFSVERPDGSNFTLKIRSTKLEDSAMYFCASSDPGTSVRGSHEQYFGPGTRLTVT.

The V gene is TRBV5-1, the J gene TRBJ2-7, with D maybe TRBD1 (5 bases). Trimming removed 4 bases from V and 4 bases from J, with 12 bases in between. The germline gives CDR1 SGHRS, CDR2 YFSETQ. The CDR3 runs to 13 residues. CDR3 protein: CASSETPGYEQYF. The DNA for the CDR3 is TGCGCCAGCAGCGAAACCCCAGGGTACGAGCAGTACTTC.

The CDR3 region is CASTGLAYEQYF. CDR3 bases: TGTGCCAGCACGGGACTAGCTTACGAGCAGTACTTC. The chain carries TRBV6-5 and TRBJ2-7, with 9 positions matching TRBD2. CDR1 and CDR2 from the germline V gene are MNHEY and SVGAGI. The CDR3 consists of 12 residues. Trimming cost V 7 bases and J 4 bases; bases outside gene matches: 2.

The chain carries TRBV28 and TRBJ1-6; 9 bases fit TRBD1. With 5 bases clipped from V and 3 bases from J, the junction kept 2 bases outside the gene matches. Germline V gene lookup returns CDR1 MDHEN and CDR2 SYDVKM. The CDR3 is 15 amino acids. The CDR3 DNA reads TGTGCCAGCAGTGAGACAGGGGGCTATAATTCACCCCTCCACTTT. Amino acid sequence: CASSETGGYNSPLHF.

The CDR3 loop is CASSLIGKGPPNEKLFF. The CDR3 nucleotides are TGTGCCAGCAGCTTGATTGGGAAGGGGCCGCCTAATGAAAAACTGTTTTTT. The gene calls are TRBV5-4 and TRBJ1-4; the D gene is possibly TRBD1 (5 bases). CDR1 and CDR2 from the germline V gene are SGHNT and YYREEE (reference sequence). Trimming shortened V by 1 base and J by 3 bases, and 16 bases separated the two germline ends. The CDR3 extends over 17 amino acids.

CDR3 residues: CASSRPGTSGYFF. CDR3 in DNA: TGTGCCAGCAGCCGCCCGGGGACTAGCGGATATTTCTTC. The chain employs TRBV3-1 (or the pseudogene TRBV3-2) and TRBJ2-1; 11 bases agree with TRBD2. V was clipped by 4 bases and J by 16 bases; unmatched bases: 9. The CDR3 loop spans 13 amino acids. Germline V gene data show CDR1 as LGHDT and CDR2 as YNNKEL (reference sequence).

The chain links TRBV28 to TRBJ1-5; D is possibly TRBD1 (5 bases). V was trimmed by 7 bases and J by 1 base, leaving 29 bases between them. The CDR3 consists of 20 residues. CDR1 and CDR2 (germline): MDHEN, SYDVKM. CDR3 sequence (DNA): TGTGCCAGCACCTTTACCTTATTTATTGGAATGGGGGACAGCAATCAGCCCCAGCATTTT. Its translation: CASTFTLFIGMGDSNQPQHF.